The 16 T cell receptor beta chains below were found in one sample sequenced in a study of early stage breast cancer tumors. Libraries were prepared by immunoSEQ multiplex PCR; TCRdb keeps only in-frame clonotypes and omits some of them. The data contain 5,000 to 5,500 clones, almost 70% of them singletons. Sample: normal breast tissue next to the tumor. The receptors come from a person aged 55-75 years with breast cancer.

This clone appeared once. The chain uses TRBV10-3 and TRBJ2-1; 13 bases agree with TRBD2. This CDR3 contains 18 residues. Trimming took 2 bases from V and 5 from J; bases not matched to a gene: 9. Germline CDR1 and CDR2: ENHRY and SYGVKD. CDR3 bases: TGTGCCATCAGTGAGAGTTCCCCGGGACTAGCGGGAAACAATGAGCAGTTCTTC. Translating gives CAISESSPGLAGNNEQFF.

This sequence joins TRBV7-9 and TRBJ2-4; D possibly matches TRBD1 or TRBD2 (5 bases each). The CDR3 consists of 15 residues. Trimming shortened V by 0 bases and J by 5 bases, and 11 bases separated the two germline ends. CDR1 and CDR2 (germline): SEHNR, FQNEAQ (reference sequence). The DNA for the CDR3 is TGTGCCAGCAGCTTAGCTTCTCGGGGCGAAAACATTCAGTACTTC. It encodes CASSLASRGENIQYF.

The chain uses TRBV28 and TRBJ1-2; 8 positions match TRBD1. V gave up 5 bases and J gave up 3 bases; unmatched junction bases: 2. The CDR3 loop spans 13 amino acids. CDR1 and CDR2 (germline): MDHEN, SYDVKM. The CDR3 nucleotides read TGTGCCAGCAGTCAGGGGGCAGACTATGGCTACACCTTC. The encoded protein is CASSQGADYGYTF.

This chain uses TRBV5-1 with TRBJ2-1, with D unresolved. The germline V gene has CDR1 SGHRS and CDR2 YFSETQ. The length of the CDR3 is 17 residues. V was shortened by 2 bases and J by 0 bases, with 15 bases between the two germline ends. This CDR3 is CASSFNPLGSSYNEQFF. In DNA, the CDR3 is TGCGCCAGCAGCTTCAATCCTCTAGGGTCCTCCTACAATGAGCAGTTCTTC. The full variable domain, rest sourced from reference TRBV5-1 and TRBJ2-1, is KAGVTQTPRYLIKTRGQQVTLSCSPISGHRSVSWYQQTPGQGLQFLFEYFSETQRNKGNFPGRFSGRQFSNSRSEMNVSTLELGDSALYLCASSFNPLGSSYNEQFFGPGTRLTVL.

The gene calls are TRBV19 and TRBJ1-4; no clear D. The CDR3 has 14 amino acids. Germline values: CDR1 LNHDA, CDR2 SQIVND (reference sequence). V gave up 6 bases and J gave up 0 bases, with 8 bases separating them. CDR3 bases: TGTGCCAGTAGGACGGAAGCAACTAATGAAAAACTGTTTTTT. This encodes CASRTEATNEKLFF.

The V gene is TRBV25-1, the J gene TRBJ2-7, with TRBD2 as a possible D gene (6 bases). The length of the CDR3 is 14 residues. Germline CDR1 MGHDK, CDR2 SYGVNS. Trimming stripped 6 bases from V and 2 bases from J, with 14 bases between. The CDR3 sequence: CASRPGTGTYEQYF. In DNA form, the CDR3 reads TGTGCCAGCAGGCCGGGGACTGGGACCTACGAGCAGTACTTC.

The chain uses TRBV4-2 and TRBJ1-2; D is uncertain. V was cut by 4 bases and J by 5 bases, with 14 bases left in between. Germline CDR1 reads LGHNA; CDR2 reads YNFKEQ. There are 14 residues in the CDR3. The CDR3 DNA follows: TGTGCCAGCAGCCCACGGGCGAGGGAGTATGGCTACACCTTC. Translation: CASSPRAREYGYTF.

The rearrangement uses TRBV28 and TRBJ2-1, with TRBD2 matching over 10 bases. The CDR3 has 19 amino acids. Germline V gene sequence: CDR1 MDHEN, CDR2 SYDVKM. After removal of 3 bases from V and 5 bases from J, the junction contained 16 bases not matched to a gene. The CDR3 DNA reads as TGTGCCAGCAGTTTCTCTCCGCCGGGACTAGCGAGGCCCGACAATGAGCAGTTCTTC. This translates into CASSFSPPGLARPDNEQFF.

The CDR3, as DNA: TGTGCCAGCAGCAAACCCCGACAGGGGGCGGTTGGAAACACCATATATTTT. It yields the protein CASSKPRQGAVGNTIYF. This chain links TRBV21-1 with TRBJ1-3; the table's D call of TRBD1 was not tested on the DNA. TRBV21-1 is annotated as a pseudogene. The CDR3 runs 17 residues.

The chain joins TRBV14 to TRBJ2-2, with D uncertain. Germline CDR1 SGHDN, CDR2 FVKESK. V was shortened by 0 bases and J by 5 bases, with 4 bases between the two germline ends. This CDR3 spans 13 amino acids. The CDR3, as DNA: TGTGCCAGCAGCCAAGAATTTACCGGGGAGCTGTTTTTT. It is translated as CASSQEFTGELFF.

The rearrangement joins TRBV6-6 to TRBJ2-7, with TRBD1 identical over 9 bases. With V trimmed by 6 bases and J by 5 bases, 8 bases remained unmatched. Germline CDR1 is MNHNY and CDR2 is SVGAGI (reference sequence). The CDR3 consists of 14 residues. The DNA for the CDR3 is TGTGCCAGCAGGGATCAGGACAGGGGCGACGAGCAGTACTTC. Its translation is CASRDQDRGDEQYF.

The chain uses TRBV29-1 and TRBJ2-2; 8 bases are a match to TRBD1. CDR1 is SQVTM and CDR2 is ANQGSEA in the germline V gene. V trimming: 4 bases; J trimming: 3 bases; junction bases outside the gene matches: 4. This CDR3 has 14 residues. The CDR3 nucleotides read TGCAGCGTTGTCCAGGGGGCGGACACCGGGGAGCTGTTTTTT. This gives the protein CSVVQGADTGELFF.

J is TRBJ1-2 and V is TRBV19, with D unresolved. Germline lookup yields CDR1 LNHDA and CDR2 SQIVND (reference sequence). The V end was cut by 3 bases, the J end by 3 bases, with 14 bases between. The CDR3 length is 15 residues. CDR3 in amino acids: CASSIELSRDYGYTF. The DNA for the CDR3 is TGTGCCAGTAGTATTGAGCTTTCGAGGGACTATGGCTACACCTTC.

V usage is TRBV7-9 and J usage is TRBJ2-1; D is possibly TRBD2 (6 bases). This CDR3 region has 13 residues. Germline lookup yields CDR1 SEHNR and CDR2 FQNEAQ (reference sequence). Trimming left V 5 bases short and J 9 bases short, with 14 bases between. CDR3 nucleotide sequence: TGTGCCAGCAGCCTAACGGGAGAAACTGAGCAGTTCTTC. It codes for CASSLTGETEQFF.

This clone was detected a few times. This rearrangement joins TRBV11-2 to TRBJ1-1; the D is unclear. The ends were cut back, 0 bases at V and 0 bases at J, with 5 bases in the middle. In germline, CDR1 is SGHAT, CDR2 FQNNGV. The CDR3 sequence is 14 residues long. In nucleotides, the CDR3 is TGTGCCAGCAGCTTAGAGTGGATGAACACTGAAGCTTTCTTT. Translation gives CASSLEWMNTEAFF.

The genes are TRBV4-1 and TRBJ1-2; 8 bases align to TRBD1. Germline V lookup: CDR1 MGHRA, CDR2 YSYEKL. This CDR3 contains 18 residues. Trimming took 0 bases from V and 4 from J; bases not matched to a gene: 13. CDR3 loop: CASSQEYWAGGQGYGYTF. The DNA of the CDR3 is TGCGCCAGCAGCCAAGAGTATTGGGCAGGGGGCCAGGGCTATGGCTACACCTTC.